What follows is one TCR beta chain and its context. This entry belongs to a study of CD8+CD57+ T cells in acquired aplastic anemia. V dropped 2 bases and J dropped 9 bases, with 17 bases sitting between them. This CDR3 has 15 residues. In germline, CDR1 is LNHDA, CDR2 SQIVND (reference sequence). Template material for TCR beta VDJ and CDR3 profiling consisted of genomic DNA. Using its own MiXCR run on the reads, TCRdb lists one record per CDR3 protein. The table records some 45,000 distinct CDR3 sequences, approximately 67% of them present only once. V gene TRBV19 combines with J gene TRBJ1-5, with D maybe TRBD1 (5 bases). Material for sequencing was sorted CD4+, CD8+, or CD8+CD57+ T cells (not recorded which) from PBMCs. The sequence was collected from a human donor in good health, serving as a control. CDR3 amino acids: CASSIMGSGPGPQHF. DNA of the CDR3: TGTGCCAGTAGTATAATGGGTTCAGGGCCAGGGCCCCAGCATTTT.